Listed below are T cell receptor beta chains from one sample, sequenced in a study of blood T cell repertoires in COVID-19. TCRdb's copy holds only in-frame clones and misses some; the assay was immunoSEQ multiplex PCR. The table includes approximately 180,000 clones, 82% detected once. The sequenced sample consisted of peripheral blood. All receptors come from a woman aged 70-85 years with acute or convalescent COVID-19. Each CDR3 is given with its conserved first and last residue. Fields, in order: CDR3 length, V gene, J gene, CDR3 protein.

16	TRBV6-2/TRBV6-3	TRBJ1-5	CASSYGTGLLGQPQHF
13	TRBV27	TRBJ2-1	CASSGLGSHEQFF
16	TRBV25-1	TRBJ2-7	CASSPHPGQGPYEQYF
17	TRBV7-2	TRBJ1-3	CASSPWGTPNSGNTIYF
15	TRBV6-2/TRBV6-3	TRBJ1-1	CASSFHMTGATEAFF
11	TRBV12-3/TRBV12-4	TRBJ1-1	CASSLGGVAFF
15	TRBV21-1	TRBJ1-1	CASSKIFGGNTEAFF
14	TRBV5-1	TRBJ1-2	CASSQNGVREGYTF
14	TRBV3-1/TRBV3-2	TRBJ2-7	CASSFSQGANEQYF
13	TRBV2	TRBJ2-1	CASSQTGYNEQFF
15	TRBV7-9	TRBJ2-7	CASSLVGREGREQYF
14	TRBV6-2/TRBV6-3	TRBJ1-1	CASSYAGTGTEAFF
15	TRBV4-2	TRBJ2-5	CASRGGAGNQETQYF
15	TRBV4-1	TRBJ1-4	CASSQEATVNEKLFF
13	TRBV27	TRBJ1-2	CASFGQGDYGYTF
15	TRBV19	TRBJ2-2	CASSIRGGDTGELFF
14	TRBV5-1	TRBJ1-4	CASSLGDGGNQLFF
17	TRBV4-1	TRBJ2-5	CASSHRLGLARPETQYF
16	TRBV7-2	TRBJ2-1	CASSFSISGSHNEQFF
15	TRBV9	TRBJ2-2	CASSVATGNTGELFF
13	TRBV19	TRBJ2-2	CAKRETGAGELFF
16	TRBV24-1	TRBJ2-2	CATSDSERLYTGELFF
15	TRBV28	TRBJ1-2	CASRVRQGANYGYTF
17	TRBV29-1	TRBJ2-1	CSVVPVPGQGLYNEQFF
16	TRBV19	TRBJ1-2	CASSIRAGAPGDGYTF
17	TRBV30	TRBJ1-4	CAWAPSMPTGTGEKLFF
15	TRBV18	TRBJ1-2	CASSPSMGGNYGYTF
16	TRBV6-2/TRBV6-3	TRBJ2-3	CASSYSRLADTDTQYF
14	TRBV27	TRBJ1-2	CASSLNRDTYGYTF
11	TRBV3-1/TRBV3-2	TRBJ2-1	CASGIVSEQFF
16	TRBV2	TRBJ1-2	CASSSTQGSANYGYTF
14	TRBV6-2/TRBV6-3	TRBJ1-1	CASSWTTENTEAFF
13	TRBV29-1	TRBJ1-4	CSVGEGRWEKLFF
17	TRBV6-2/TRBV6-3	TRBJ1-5	CASSVGQGAGGNQPQHF
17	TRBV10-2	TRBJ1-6	CASSESRTGAFNSPLHF
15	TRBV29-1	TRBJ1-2	CSVTGGLSASYGYTF
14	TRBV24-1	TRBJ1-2	CATSDPTGVLGYTF
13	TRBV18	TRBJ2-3	CASSPSRQVTQYF
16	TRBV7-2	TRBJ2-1	CASSLEGTSGSNEQFF
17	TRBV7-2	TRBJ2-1	CASSLRTRGEVYNEQFF
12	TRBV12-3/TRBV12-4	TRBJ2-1	CASSPLPSEQFF
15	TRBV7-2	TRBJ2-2	CASSAWTGYNGELFF
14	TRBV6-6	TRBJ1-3	CASAGGTGGNTIYF
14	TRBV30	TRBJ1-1	CAWSRTGERTEAFF
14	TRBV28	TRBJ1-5	CASSLAGGNQPQHF
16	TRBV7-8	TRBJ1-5	CASSLGDRGFNQPQHF
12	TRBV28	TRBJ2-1	CASERGYNEQFF
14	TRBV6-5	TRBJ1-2	CASRQQGIPYGYTF
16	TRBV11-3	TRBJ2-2	CASQRGLAGGTGELFF
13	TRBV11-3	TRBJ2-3	CASSFRGADTQYF
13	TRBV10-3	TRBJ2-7	CAISAGDFYEQYF
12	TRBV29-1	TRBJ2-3	CSVDEGTDTQYF